This T cell receptor (beta chain) emerged from a study of blood T cell repertoires in COVID-19 (dated by TCRdb to between 2020 and 2021). The study in broad terms: Samples from collaborators originated in the United States, Italy and Spain and spanned both the acute and convalescent phases of COVID-19. The prospective study material was composed of cDNA or gDNA derived from T cells, B-cell-depleted T cells, or PBMCs. The dataset comprised deeply sampled blood TCRbeta repertoires from subjects exposed to, actively infected with, or recovered from COVID-19. A freely available public database, intended as a resource for researchers studying the immune response to SARS-CoV-2, is where the repertoires were released. The samples were drawn from the first 160 participants of the ongoing ImmuneRACE study and from some 1,300 subjects provided by 6 global collaborators. A de-identified subject ID, COVID-19 status, age in years and sex were almost always included in the sample metadata. Where HLA class I and class II types were available, the types were taken from metadata supplied by the sample provider, not from assay-based typing. What the authors observed across the whole study: Clinical and demographic metadata were provided uncurated, with the amount varying by source and participant.

TCRbeta CDR3 regions were amplified from genomic DNA using the immunoSEQ Assay, a bias-controlled multiplex PCR. Per the original workflow: Within the assay, amplification of reference gene primers was used to estimate how many nucleated cells each sample contained. To quantify the absolute abundance of each unique TCRbeta CDR3 rearrangement, sequence reads were collapsed and filtered. For each sample, productive Simpson clonality was calculated as the square root of Simpson's diversity index across productive rearrangements. This is the immuneACCESS table as TCRdb keeps it, with only in-frame sequences that have V and J called. A part of the clones is gone; compared with another copy, unresolved V genes explain less than half, and the rest is unexplained. The V and J calls and clone size are taken from that table; D and trimming were inferred from the DNA. The sample table records approximately 67,000 clones; around 88% of these occur just once. The ten largest clones add up to around a fifth of the sample.

The sample holds a few counts of this clone. Its specific antigen is unknown. The record has no base qualities; no much larger clone is one base away. The collaborating institutions used their own protocols to collect whole blood in K2EDTA tubes. Collaborator samples were shipped for TCRbeta analysis as frozen whole blood, isolated PBMCs, or DNA extracted from either sample type. V drops 3 bases and J drops 5 bases, leaving 10 bases in between. The germline V gene supplies CDR1 LGHNA and CDR2 YNFKEQ. The CDR3 starts with the cysteine, ends with the phenylalanine, and has 13 residues. Only CDR3 DNA remains: 39 bases, in frame from the first base.

The origin of this receptor is a woman of 80 years or more with acute or convalescent COVID-19. Here the chain combines TRBV4-2 and TRBJ1-2; the D gene assignment is ambiguous. The sample taken for sequencing was peripheral blood. The DNA reads TGTGCCAGCAGCCAGGTTTTAGTGTATGGCTACACCTTC. This yields the protein CASSQVLVYGYTF.